This T cell receptor (beta chain) is from a study of chemoradiotherapy in HPV16-positive cancers. Study as a whole: Candidate HPV-specific clones and shared TCR motifs came from a couple of HPV16-positive patients.

The V and J ends lost 6 bases and 6 bases respectively, with 18 bases between them. This CDR3 is built from 14 residues. Germline CDR1 reads SGHAT; CDR2 reads FQNNGV. Sequencing was performed with immunoSEQ multiplex PCR; in TCRdb, only in-frame clones are kept and a portion is missing. The sample records some 32,000 clones, 70% to 90% being singletons. The starting material was blood, obtained from a patient who underwent chemoradiotherapy. The sequence derives from a human donor with HPV-associated anogenital cancer. The chain couples TRBV11-2 to TRBJ2-7; D is perhaps TRBD1 or TRBD2 (5 bases each). CDR3 sequence: CASSQLARGTEQYF. The CDR3 DNA sequence: TGTGCCAGCAGTCAACTGGCGAGGGGAACCGAGCAGTACTTC.